This paragraph covers one T cell receptor (beta chain) sequence. The antigen is not known. The CDR3 covers 13 residues. The germline V and J ends were trimmed by 6 bases and 7 bases, with 13 bases remaining between them. CDR1 and CDR2 from the germline V gene are LNHDA and SQIVND (reference sequence). Donors showed nominal health when sampled, although they likely had unrecorded immune exposures. The data were obtained in a study of cytomegalovirus exposure and HLA in healthy donors. As for the study in general: The study's early data release held some 85 million unique TCRs from HLA-typed donors. Whole-study findings and limits: Altogether, 150 to 200 TCR beta chains were recorded as cytomegalovirus-associated.

In the PCR, 60 Vbeta and 13 Jbeta primers were used. The assay was immunoSEQ multiplex PCR, and TCRdb's table has in-frame clones only and misses some. The table has 150,000 to 200,000 clones, roughly 87% seen once. The receptor's source is a girl aged 5 to 17 in good health and CMV-seropositive. This rearrangement joins TRBV19 to TRBJ1-3; a weak D match, TRBD1 (6 bases). Material for sequencing was PBMCs. In DNA, the CDR3 is TGTGCCAGTAGCCGGACAGCCTACAACACCATATATTTT. Residues: CASSRTAYNTIYF. The complete variable domain, with remaining parts taken from reference TRBV19 and TRBJ1-3, reads DGGITQSPKYLFRKEGQNVTLSCEQNLNHDAMYWYRQDPGQGLRLIYYSQIVNDFQKGDIAEGYSVSREKKESFPLTVTSAQKNPTAFYLCASSRTAYNTIYFGEGSWLTVV.